These 30 T cell receptor beta chains originate from one sample sequenced in a study of T cell changes during pregnancy in multiple sclerosis. The assay was immunoSEQ multiplex PCR, and TCRdb's table has in-frame clones only and misses some. This table holds almost 50,000 clones, about 90% found once. This sample comprised CD4+ T cells from peripheral blood mononuclear cells, obtained in the second trimester of pregnancy. The receptors stem from a female donor in good health, enrolled as a control in a pregnancy study.

Comments on this clone: The junction departs from germline at one end; a sequencing error may be responsible. V usage is TRBV30 and J usage is TRBJ2-7; D is undetermined. Germline V gene data show CDR1 as GTSNPN and CDR2 as SVGIG (reference sequence). This CDR3 has 14 residues. The CDR3 reads CAWSPLGGPYGQYF. Written as DNA, the CDR3 is TGTGCCTGGAGTCCCCTCGGCGGCCCCTACGGGCAGTACTTC.

The V call is TRBV28, the J call TRBJ2-7; tentative D call: TRBD1 (5 bases). This CDR3 has 15 residues. Germline assignment: CDR1 MDHEN and CDR2 SYDVKM. The V and J ends lost 5 bases and 0 bases respectively, with 14 bases between them. The CDR3 nucleotides read TGTGCCAGCAGTCCGAGGACACCCAGCTCCTACGAGCAGTACTTC. This translates into CASSPRTPSSYEQYF.

The chain joins TRBV10-3 to TRBJ2-7; TRBD1 is a possible D gene (6 bases). V lost 8 bases to trimming and J lost 4 bases, with 15 bases between them. The CDR3 totals 13 residues. Germline V gives CDR1 ENHRY, CDR2 SYGVKD. Here the CDR3 DNA reads TGTGCCATCGGGGTGCAGGGGAATTACGAGCAGTACTTC. It translates to CAIGVQGNYEQYF.

The chain uses TRBV30 and TRBJ2-7; 8 bases are a match to TRBD2. The junction had 11 bases not matched to a gene; V was cut back by 0 bases and J by 7 bases. This CDR3 is built from 15 residues. The germline V gene has CDR1 GTSNPN and CDR2 SVGIG (reference sequence). The CDR3 sequence is CAWSVQAGALGEQYF. The CDR3, as DNA: TGTGCCTGGAGTGTACAAGCGGGGGCCCTGGGGGAGCAGTACTTC.

The chain carries TRBV7-9 and TRBJ2-7; TRBD1 aligns across 8 bases. Germline V gene data show CDR1 as SEHNR and CDR2 as FQNEAQ (reference sequence). V shed 1 base and J 2 bases; nucleotides not matched to a gene: 4. The CDR3 sequence is 15 residues long. The CDR3 is CASSLGTGRAYEQYF. The CDR3, as DNA: TGTGCCAGCAGCTTAGGGACAGGGCGAGCCTACGAGCAGTACTTC.

The CDR3 nucleotides are TGTGCCAGCTCACCGTGGGAGGGAAAAGAGACCCAGTACTTC. As protein: CASSPWEGKETQYF. V is TRBV18 and J is TRBJ2-5; 7 bases agree with TRBD2. Germline V gives CDR1 KGHSH, CDR2 LQKENI. The CDR3 is made up of 14 amino acids. Trimming at V came to 3 bases and at J to 3 bases, leaving 4 bases not matched to a gene.

V and J are TRBV11-3 and TRBJ1-2; a possible D gene is TRBD1 (5 bases). The CDR3 is made up of 14 amino acids. CDR1 is SGHNT, CDR2 YENEEA, per germline. The V gene lost 4 bases and the J gene lost 7 bases, with 16 bases spanning the gap. The CDR3: CASSSPGGAGGYTF. The CDR3, as DNA: TGTGCCAGCAGCTCCCCTGGAGGGGCTGGTGGCTACACCTTC.

The rearrangement links TRBV30 to TRBJ2-3; D is unresolved. There are 13 residues in the CDR3. Germline CDR1 is GTSNPN and CDR2 is SVGIG (reference sequence). The V and J ends lost 5 bases and 8 bases respectively, with 17 bases between them. The CDR3 spells CAWGSEILGTQYF. In DNA, the CDR3 is TGTGCCTGGGGAAGCGAGATACTCGGTACGCAGTATTTT.

The chain employs TRBV20-1 and TRBJ2-5; D is unresolved. Trimming removed 0 bases at V and 5 bases at J, with 4 bases between. The CDR3 is 11 amino acids. Germline CDR1 and CDR2: DFQATT and SNEGSKA (reference sequence). In DNA, the CDR3 is TGCAGTGCTAGAGATCTCGAGACCCAGTACTTC. Protein: CSARDLETQYF.

This chain uses TRBV7-9 with TRBJ1-6; 7 positions agree with TRBD1. Germline loops: CDR1 SEHNR, CDR2 FQNEAQ (reference sequence). The CDR3 totals 15 residues. The V and J ends lost 5 bases and 8 bases, in that order; junction bases with no gene match: 9. CDR3 DNA: TGTGCCAGCAGCCCGGGTTGGCAGGGGGATTCACCCCTCCACTTT. Translated, it gives CASSPGWQGDSPLHF.

The CDR3 sequence is CASSLVAGGADTQYF. For the CDR3, the DNA is TGCGCCAGCAGCTTGGTGGCGGGGGGTGCAGATACGCAGTATTTT. The chain links TRBV5-1 to TRBJ2-3, with TRBD2 matching 8 bases. The V and J ends lost 0 bases and 4 bases, in that order; junction bases with no gene match: 4. The CDR3 covers 15 residues. In germline, CDR1 is SGHRS, CDR2 YFSETQ.

The chain is built from TRBV9 and TRBJ2-5, with TRBD2 matching 9 bases. Germline V gene lookup returns CDR1 SGDLS and CDR2 YYNGEE. The trim removed 0 bases at V and 5 bases at J, leaving 8 bases unmatched. The CDR3 runs to 16 residues. The CDR3 nucleotides are TGTGCCAGCAGCGTAGGTCCTAGCGGGGATCGGGAGACCCAGTACTTC. It yields the protein CASSVGPSGDRETQYF.

This chain links TRBV12-5 with TRBJ2-5, with TRBD2 identical over 7 bases. The CDR3 loop spans 13 amino acids. After removal of 0 bases from V and 7 bases from J, the junction contained 2 bases not matched to a gene. Germline V gene data show CDR1 as LGHNT and CDR2 as FRNRAP. CDR3 protein: CASGLVSGGTQYF. The CDR3 DNA reads TGTGCTAGTGGTTTGGTATCGGGGGGGACCCAGTACTTC.

Only one count was recorded for this clone. The chain links TRBV11-3 to TRBJ2-4; 9 nucleotides agree with TRBD1. Trimming took 6 bases from V and 6 from J; bases not matched to a gene: 3. This CDR3 comprises 13 residues. Germline CDR1 SGHNT, CDR2 YENEEA. CDR3 sequence reads: CASRRQGGNIQYF. CDR3 in DNA: TGTGCCAGCAGACGACAGGGGGGAAACATTCAGTACTTC.

The gene calls are TRBV7-2 and TRBJ2-7; D ambiguous. CDR1 is SGHTA and CDR2 is FQGNSA in the germline V gene. V lost 3 bases and J 0 bases, leaving 12 bases between the germline ends. This CDR3 is built from 15 residues. This CDR3 is CASSFRAGISYEQYF. The CDR3 nucleotides read TGTGCCAGCAGCTTTCGCGCAGGCATCTCCTACGAGCAGTACTTC.

The rearrangement links TRBV14 to TRBJ1-2; tentative D call: TRBD1 (6 bases). This CDR3 spans 15 amino acids. V was cut by 0 bases and J by 7 bases, with 15 bases left in between. Germline CDR1 SGHDN, CDR2 FVKESK. CDR3 sequence: CASSQDLGGAGGYTF. CDR3 nucleotides: TGTGCCAGCAGCCAAGATCTTGGGGGCGCGGGTGGCTACACCTTC. Complete variable domain (other parts from reference TRBV14 and TRBJ1-2): EAGVTQFPSHSVIEKGQTVTLRCDPISGHDNLYWYRRVMGKEIKFLLHFVKESKQDESGMPNNRFLAERTGGTYSTLKVQPAELEDSGVYFCASSQDLGGAGGYTFGSGTRLTVV.

This chain links TRBV28 with TRBJ2-1; 10 bases line up with TRBD2. The CDR3 runs to 16 residues. CDR1 is MDHEN, CDR2 SYDVKM, per germline. After removal of 6 bases from V and 6 bases from J, the junction contained 11 bases not matched to a gene. This chain's CDR3 is CASRFLSGGPGNEQFF. The CDR3, as DNA: TGTGCCAGCAGATTCCTTAGCGGGGGGCCAGGCAATGAGCAGTTCTTC.

This rearrangement joins TRBV7-2 to TRBJ1-1; 7 nucleotides agree with TRBD1. The CDR3 sequence is 15 residues long. Germline trimming cut 5 bases from V and 1 base from J; bases unmatched to any gene: 7. The germline CDR1 and CDR2 sequences are SGHTA and FQGNSA. The CDR3 DNA reads TGTGCCAGCAGCACCCGACAGGGATCGAACACTGAAGCTTTCTTT. Translating it yields CASSTRQGSNTEAFF.

The chain couples TRBV13 to TRBJ2-7; D is perhaps TRBD2 (7 bases). CDR3 length equals 13 residues. Germline-derived CDR1 and CDR2 are PRHDT and FYEKMQ (reference sequence). The germline V and J ends were trimmed by 6 bases and 3 bases, with 12 bases remaining between them. This chain's CDR3 is CASSVRGGYEQYF. CDR3 bases: TGTGCCAGCAGTGTTAGGGGGGGCTACGAGCAGTACTTC.

This clone was counted only a few times. The rearrangement links TRBV10-1 to TRBJ1-1; D ambiguous. This CDR3 is 17 amino acids long. The germline V gene has CDR1 WNHNN and CDR2 SYGVQD (reference sequence). The germline V and J ends were trimmed by 8 bases and 0 bases, with 22 bases remaining between them. The CDR3 protein is CASPIWAVTELNTEAFF. DNA of the CDR3: TGCGCCAGCCCGATTTGGGCAGTCACCGAATTGAACACTGAAGCTTTCTTT.

The chain has TRBV7-2 and TRBJ1-2; 7 bases line up with TRBD1. Trimming took 5 bases from V and 6 from J; bases not matched to a gene: 15. The CDR3 sequence is 16 residues long. Germline CDR1 and CDR2: SGHTA and FQGNSA. The CDR3 region has the DNA TGTGCCAGCAGCCCCGGGGGCGTAGGGGGCGTTAATGGCTACACCTTC. This gives the protein CASSPGGVGGVNGYTF.

The rearrangement joins TRBV5-6 to TRBJ2-2; D possibly corresponds to TRBD2 (5 bases). Trimming took off 0 bases at V and 3 bases at J, with 21 bases between the two ends. The CDR3 is made up of 19 amino acids. CDR1 is SGHDT and CDR2 is YYEEEE in the germline V gene. The CDR3 DNA reads as TGTGCCAGCAGCTTGGAGGGCCGGGGTTCAGGATCGGACACCGGGGAGCTGTTTTTT. Translated, it gives CASSLEGRGSGSDTGELFF.

The chain couples TRBV7-2 to TRBJ1-1; tentative D call: TRBD1 (6 bases). Per the germline V gene, CDR1 is SGHTA and CDR2 is FQGNSA. V gave up 0 bases and J gave up 3 bases, with 14 bases separating them. The length of the CDR3 is 16 residues. The CDR3: CASSLAAGASYTEAFF. The CDR3 DNA is TGTGCCAGCAGCTTAGCGGCAGGGGCGAGTTACACTGAAGCTTTCTTT.

The chain links TRBV9 to TRBJ2-1, with 7 bases that match TRBD1. The CDR3 length is 16 residues. After removal of 4 bases from V and 4 bases from J, the junction contained 11 bases not matched to a gene. The germline gives CDR1 SGDLS, CDR2 YYNGEE. The CDR3 region is CASSNLRTGIYNEQFF. The CDR3 nucleotides are TGTGCCAGCAGCAACCTCAGGACAGGAATTTACAATGAGCAGTTCTTC.

J is TRBJ1-1 and V is TRBV7-2; D is unclear. This CDR3 region has 13 residues. The V gene lost 5 bases and the J gene lost 11 bases, with 18 bases spanning the gap. Germline V gene lookup returns CDR1 SGHTA and CDR2 FQGNSA. CDR3: CASSLSREWEAFF. The CDR3 nucleotides are TGTGCCAGCAGCCTAAGTCGCGAGTGGGAGGCTTTCTTT.

The chain is built from TRBV30 and TRBJ2-7; perhaps TRBD1 as D (6 bases). V lost 0 bases, J lost 5 bases, and 14 bases lay in between. CDR1 and CDR2 from the germline V gene are GTSNPN and SVGIG (reference sequence). The CDR3 has 14 amino acids. CDR3 DNA sequence: TGTGCCTGGAGTGTACCCGGACAGAGGGACGAGCAGTACTTC. This gives the protein CAWSVPGQRDEQYF.

V gene TRBV4-2 combines with J gene TRBJ2-1; 8 bases fit TRBD2. The CDR3 spans 18 residues. J was trimmed by 8 bases and V by 0 bases; bases with no gene match: 15. Germline-derived CDR1 and CDR2 are LGHNA and YNFKEQ. The CDR3 DNA reads TGTGCCAGCAGCCAAGATCACCAGCGGGGGTTCTTAGTCTATGAGCAGTTCTTC. Translating gives CASSQDHQRGFLVYEQFF.

This clone was found a few times. The chain couples TRBV14 to TRBJ1-4, with D hard to call. Germline V gene data show CDR1 as SGHDN and CDR2 as FVKESK. The length of the CDR3 is 14 residues. Trimming removed 4 bases at V and 1 base at J, with 7 bases between. CDR3 amino acids: CASSLTRTNEKLFF. CDR3 DNA sequence: TGTGCCAGCAGCCTCACAAGAACTAATGAAAAACTGTTTTTT.

This clone was picked up one time. CDR3 region: CASSYQGRFTEAFF. The CDR3 nucleotides read TGTGCCAGTTCTTACCAGGGAAGGTTCACTGAAGCTTTCTTT. This chain joins TRBV19 and TRBJ1-1; D possibly corresponds to TRBD1 (5 bases). The germline V gene has CDR1 LNHDA and CDR2 SQIVND (reference sequence). Trimming took off 8 bases at V and 4 bases at J, with 17 bases between the two ends. CDR3 length equals 14 residues.

The CDR3 DNA reads TGTGCCAGCAGCAGACGTAGACAGGGGGCCTTGCCGGGGAATGAGCAGTTCTTC. It encodes CASSRRRQGALPGNEQFF. The V and J genes are TRBV7-8 and TRBJ2-1, with 10 bases aligning to TRBD1. This CDR3 has 18 amino acids. Germline V gene sequence: CDR1 SGHVS, CDR2 FQNEAQ. J gave up 7 bases and V 5 bases, and 17 bases lay outside the gene matches.